Listed here are 25 T cell receptor beta chains from one sample, sequenced in a study of CD8 T cells in ankylosing spondylitis (dated 2017 in TCRdb). The study at large found these results: Blood from ankylosing spondylitis patients appeared to be characterized by a TCR beta motif composed of about 8 highly homologous amino acid variants.

Antigens for these TCRs are unknown. To prepare the library, 5' RACE was applied. The reads were generated on an Illumina HiSeq 2500. TCRdb applied fastp at Q25 and MiXCR to the public reads, then kept only in-frame beta chains. Rows are unified per CDR3 protein, each entry keeping the most common DNA and genes. The sample includes some 220,000 distinct CDR3 sequences, with more than 5.5% observed a single time. Together, the top ten hold approximately 15% of the sample. Material for sequencing was blood, either unsorted or a sorted T cell fraction (not recorded which). These receptors were obtained from a male donor with ankylosing spondylitis.

This clonotype was detected ten times or more. The V call is TRBV7-9, the J call TRBJ2-3; perhaps TRBD1 as D (8 bases). Germline V CDR1 and CDR2: SEHNR, FQNEAQ (reference sequence). V lost 5 bases and J 5 bases, leaving 17 bases between the germline ends. This CDR3 has 15 amino acids. The CDR3 protein is CASSRFYRGGDTQYF. The DNA of the CDR3 is TGTGCCAGCAGCCGATTCTACAGGGGGGGAGATACGCAGTATTTT.

The chain carries TRBV28 and TRBJ2-7; D possibly corresponds to TRBD2 (5 bases). Germline assignment: CDR1 MDHEN and CDR2 SYDVKM. The V end lost 7 bases, the J end lost 2 bases, and 15 bases lay between the germline ends. The CDR3 runs to 14 residues. The CDR3 sequence: CASNTPDGAYEQYF. The CDR3 DNA reads TGTGCCAGCAACACCCCGGACGGGGCCTACGAGCAGTACTTC.

This clonotype was found a few times. The chain has TRBV14 and TRBJ2-3, with a possible D match to TRBD2 (6 bases). Germline CDR1 is SGHDN and CDR2 is FVKESK. CDR3 length: 13 amino acids. V was trimmed by 4 bases and J by 2 bases, leaving 7 bases between them. The chain's CDR3 is CASSPGDTDTQYF. Here the CDR3 DNA reads TGTGCCAGCAGCCCGGGGGACACAGATACGCAGTATTTT.

Ten or more counts support this clonotype. The chain couples TRBV20-1 to TRBJ2-5; 13 nucleotides match TRBD2. V dropped 3 bases and J dropped 5; count of bases not matched to a gene: 6. Germline CDR1 reads DFQATT; CDR2 reads SNEGSKA (reference sequence). The length of the CDR3 is 15 residues. CDR3 in DNA: TGCAGTGCTAGTACTAGCGGGGGGGAAGGGGAGACCCAGTACTTC. Protein: CSASTSGGEGETQYF.

This clonotype appeared many times. The V call is TRBV13, the J call TRBJ1-5; maybe TRBD1 (5 bases). The V gene lost 0 bases and the J gene lost 6 bases, with 15 bases spanning the gap. This CDR3 has 16 residues. Germline assignment: CDR1 PRHDT and CDR2 FYEKMQ (reference sequence). The CDR3 loop is CASSLGRGREGQPQHF. CDR3 nucleotides: TGTGCCAGCAGCTTAGGCCGGGGCAGGGAGGGTCAGCCCCAGCATTTT.

This clonotype was observed at least ten times. The chain couples TRBV29-1 to TRBJ1-1, with D possibly matching TRBD1 (5 bases). Trimming pared 2 bases from V and 4 bases from J, leaving 11 bases between. Germline V gene lookup returns CDR1 SQVTM and CDR2 ANQGSEA. The length of the CDR3 is 13 residues. CDR3 amino acids: CSVEPRAGTEAFF. The CDR3, as DNA: TGCAGCGTTGAACCCAGGGCGGGCACTGAAGCTTTCTTT.

The genes are TRBV6-1 and TRBJ2-5; D call uncertain. Germline lookup yields CDR1 MNHNS and CDR2 SASEGT. The CDR3 covers 13 residues. With 6 bases removed from V and 4 bases from J, the gap between germline ends came to 12 bases. The CDR3 bases are TGTGCCAGCAGGCTGGGCTTTCTAGAGACCCAGTACTTC. Translation gives CASRLGFLETQYF.

This clonotype was recorded many times. The J gene is TRBJ1-2, the V gene TRBV27; TRBD1 might be the D (5 bases). CDR3 length: 15 residues. Trimming removed 3 bases at V and 5 bases at J, with 16 bases between. Germline-derived CDR1 and CDR2 are MNHEY and SMNVEV (reference sequence). The CDR3 sequence: CASSFASVGLYGYTF. CDR3 DNA: TGTGCCAGCAGTTTCGCGAGTGTGGGACTTTATGGCTACACCTTC.

This clonotype has a count of ten or more. The chain carries TRBV5-5 and TRBJ2-5; D assignment may be TRBD1 or TRBD2 (6 bases each). Germline CDR1 and CDR2: SGHKS and YYEKEE (reference sequence). CDR3 length: 16 residues. V lost 0 bases, J lost 1 base, and 13 bases lay in between. CDR3 bases: TGTGCCAGCAGCTTGGGCGGGACACCATTCCAAGAGACCCAGTACTTC. Its protein product is CASSLGGTPFQETQYF.

This clonotype has only a few counts. The V call is TRBV9, the J call TRBJ2-1; 8 bases are shared with TRBD2. After removal of 3 bases from V and 4 bases from J, the junction contained 6 bases not matched to a gene. The CDR3 runs 15 residues. Germline CDR1 SGDLS, CDR2 YYNGEE. CDR3 protein: CASSALSGVYNEQFF. In nucleotides, the CDR3 is TGTGCCAGCAGCGCTCTTAGCGGGGTTTACAATGAGCAGTTCTTC.

This clonotype was seen ten or more times. The chain links TRBV7-9 to TRBJ2-5; 8 nucleotides agree with TRBD1. The germline gives CDR1 SEHNR, CDR2 FQNEAQ (reference sequence). This CDR3 is built from 17 residues. The ends lost 2 bases at V and 5 bases at J; junction bases unmatched: 13. CDR3 loop: CASSLPRTGKELETQYF. In DNA, the CDR3 is TGTGCCAGCAGCTTACCTAGGACAGGGAAAGAGTTGGAGACCCAGTACTTC.

The rearrangement joins TRBV12-5 to TRBJ1-2; D might be TRBD1 (5 bases). Germline assignment: CDR1 LGHNT and CDR2 FRNRAP. The CDR3 totals 12 residues. Trimming stripped 9 bases from V and 9 bases from J, with 17 bases between. The CDR3 coding sequence is TGTGCTAGCGGGGGTGGGCTTTTCAGCTACACCTTC. It translates to CASGGGLFSYTF.

This clonotype was detected ten times or more. This rearrangement joins TRBV27 to TRBJ2-5; a possible D gene is TRBD1 (6 bases). The V end was cut by 6 bases, the J end by 5 bases, with 19 bases between. Germline CDR1 is MNHEY and CDR2 is SMNVEV (reference sequence). This CDR3 spans 15 amino acids. The DNA of the CDR3 is TGTGCCAGCAGCCTAACCTGGGGGCGGAAGGAGACCCAGTACTTC. Translation gives CASSLTWGRKETQYF.

This clonotype has a count of ten or more. The chain links TRBV28 to TRBJ2-4; a possible D gene is TRBD2 (6 bases). Per germline, CDR1 MDHEN and CDR2 SYDVKM. The CDR3 extends over 13 amino acids. V shed 7 bases and J shed 3 bases, with 10 bases lying between them. The CDR3 here is CASNGGVKNIQYF. Written as DNA, the CDR3 is TGTGCCAGCAACGGGGGTGTCAAAAACATTCAGTACTTC.

This clonotype was seen a few times. The chain couples TRBV9 to TRBJ1-2; possible D gene TRBD1, 6 bases. The ends were cut back, 0 bases at V and 2 bases at J, with 11 bases in the middle. This CDR3 spans 15 amino acids. The germline CDR1 and CDR2 sequences are SGDLS and YYNGEE. The CDR3 protein is CASSVGAGVNYGYTF. The CDR3 DNA is TGTGCCAGCAGCGTAGGTGCAGGGGTAAACTATGGCTACACCTTC.

This clonotype was seen many times. The chain links TRBV7-9 to TRBJ2-1; the match to TRBD1 covers 8 bases. The J segment lost 4 bases and the V segment lost 1 base, leaving 6 bases of the junction unmatched. In germline, CDR1 is SEHNR, CDR2 FQNEAQ (reference sequence). The CDR3 length is 16 residues. The CDR3 DNA is TGTGCCAGCAGCTTAGTAGGGCAGGGGGCTTACAATGAGCAGTTCTTC. Translation: CASSLVGQGAYNEQFF.

The chain combines TRBV4-3 with TRBJ2-3; 10 nucleotides line up with TRBD2. V lost 5 bases and J lost 3; bases outside the gene matches: 14. This CDR3 spans 18 amino acids. Germline V gene data show CDR1 as LGHNA and CDR2 as YSLEER. The CDR3 nucleotides are TGCGCCAGCAGCGAAGCACCTAGCGGGAGCTCAGAGACAGATACGCAGTATTTT. This translates into CASSEAPSGSSETDTQYF.

Many counts were recorded for this clonotype. The rearrangement uses TRBV4-3 and TRBJ2-7, with 8 bases identical to TRBD1. V lost 4 bases to trimming and J lost 2 bases; unmatched junction nucleotides: 4. CDR1 is LGHNA, CDR2 YSLEER, per germline. The CDR3 sequence is 14 residues long. The CDR3 DNA sequence: TGCGCCAGCAGCCCTCGACAGGGGCCCTACGAGCAGTACTTC. Its protein is CASSPRQGPYEQYF.

Only a few counts were recorded for this clonotype. The chain carries TRBV6-1 and TRBJ2-1; TRBD2 agrees at 8 bases. CDR1 is MNHNS and CDR2 is SASEGT in the germline V gene. Trimming cost V 6 bases and J 4 bases; bases outside gene matches: 14. The length of the CDR3 is 17 residues. The CDR3 is CASSLLAAGAGYNEQFF. CDR3 sequence (DNA): TGTGCCAGCAGCCTACTTGCAGCGGGGGCCGGTTACAATGAGCAGTTCTTC.

This chain links TRBV5-1 with TRBJ2-2; TRBD1 aligns across 8 bases. CDR1 is SGHRS, CDR2 YFSETQ, per germline. V lost 8 bases and J lost 2; bases outside the gene matches: 2. The CDR3 is 13 residues long. Here the CDR3 reads CASGQGNTGELFF. In DNA, the CDR3 is TGCGCCAGTGGACAGGGCAACACCGGGGAGCTGTTTTTT.

The chain links TRBV7-9 to TRBJ2-1; D remains ambiguous. Germline values: CDR1 SEHNR, CDR2 FQNEAQ (reference sequence). The CDR3 runs to 14 residues. Trimming took off 4 bases at V and 5 bases at J, with 12 bases between the two ends. The CDR3: CASSSENWDNEQFF. In DNA, the CDR3 is TGTGCCAGCAGCTCGGAAAATTGGGACAATGAGCAGTTCTTC.

The chain recombines TRBV14 with TRBJ2-3, with TRBD2 identical over 7 bases. This CDR3 has 17 amino acids. Germline V gene sequence: CDR1 SGHDN, CDR2 FVKESK. V lost 0 bases and J lost 4; bases outside the gene matches: 10. For the CDR3, the DNA is TGTGCCAGCAGCCAAGATCAATGGGAGGGGCAGGCAGATACGCAGTATTTT. As protein: CASSQDQWEGQADTQYF.

This chain joins TRBV7-2 and TRBJ2-7; D is unresolved. V was cut by 3 bases and J by 2 bases, with 11 bases left in between. Germline V gives CDR1 SGHTA, CDR2 FQGNSA. This CDR3 has 14 amino acids. The DNA of the CDR3 is TGTGCCAGCAGCTTCAACATAGCCCCCTACGAGCAGTACTTC. Amino acids: CASSFNIAPYEQYF.

This clonotype was detected a few times. This chain connects TRBV7-2 to TRBJ2-5; TRBD2 might be the D (5 bases). Germline assignment: CDR1 SGHTA and CDR2 FQGNSA. There are 15 residues in the CDR3. V was pared by 0 bases and J by 5 bases, with 13 bases between. The CDR3 loop reads CASSLAGIRGETQYF. DNA for the CDR3: TGTGCCAGCAGCTTAGCTGGGATTCGAGGGGAGACCCAGTACTTC.

This clonotype was recorded at least ten times. The V call is TRBV7-9, the J call TRBJ1-4, with 8 bases matching TRBD1. The CDR3 has 15 residues. Looked up from germline, CDR1 is SEHNR and CDR2 is FQNEAQ (reference sequence). Losses at the gene ends were 6 bases for V and 4 bases for J; bases not matched to a gene: 7. CDR3 bases: TGTGCCAGCAGTCCCCGGGACAGGCTTAATGAAAAACTGTTTTTT. Translated: CASSPRDRLNEKLFF.